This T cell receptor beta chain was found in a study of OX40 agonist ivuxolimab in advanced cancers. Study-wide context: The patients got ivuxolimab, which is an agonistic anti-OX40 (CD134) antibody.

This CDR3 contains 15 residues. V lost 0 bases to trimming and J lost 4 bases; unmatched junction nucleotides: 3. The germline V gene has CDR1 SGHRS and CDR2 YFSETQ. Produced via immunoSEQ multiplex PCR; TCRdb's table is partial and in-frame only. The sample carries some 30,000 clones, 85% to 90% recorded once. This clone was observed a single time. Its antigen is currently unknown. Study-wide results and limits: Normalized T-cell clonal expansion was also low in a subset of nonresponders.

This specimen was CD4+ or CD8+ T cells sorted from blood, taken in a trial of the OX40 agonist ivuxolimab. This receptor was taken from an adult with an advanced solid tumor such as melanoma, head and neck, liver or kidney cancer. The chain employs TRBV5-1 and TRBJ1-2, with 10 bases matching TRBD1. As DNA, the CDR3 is TGCGCCAGCAGCTTGGGACAGGGGGCTGGCTATGGCTACACCTTC. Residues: CASSLGQGAGYGYTF.